A selection of T cell receptor beta chains follows, all from one sample in a study of blood T cell repertoires in COVID-19. The repertoire was sequenced with immunoSEQ multiplex PCR; TCRdb's copy has only in-frame clones and lacks some. The sample lists about 26,000 clones, around 87% occurring once. The sample comprised peripheral blood. The receptors come from a human donor in a cohort sampled during active COVID-19. The donor label of this sample is uncertain. Both conserved end residues are part of each CDR3. D genes are given only for firm matches. The size of a clone is reported for some rows only, either as once, few or many, or as a class for expanded clones.

NA	NA	TRBJ1-6	TRBV12-5	CASGLVPRQENSPLHF	TGTGCTAGTGGTTTGGTACCAAGGCAGGAAAATTCACCCCTCCACTTT
NA	once	TRBJ2-2	TRBV5-1	CASSLGGGPSAGELFF	TGCGCCAGCAGCTTAGGTGGAGGGCCGTCGGCCGGGGAGCTGTTTTTT
TRBD1	NA	TRBJ1-4	TRBV28	CASMTPGTGIEKLFF	TGTGCCAGCATGACCCCCGGGACAGGGATTGAAAAACTGTTTTTT
NA	NA	TRBJ1-5	TRBV4-2	CASSQEGGGDSNQPQHF	TGTGCCAGCAGCCAAGAGGGAGGAGGGGATAGCAATCAGCCCCAGCATTTT
NA	NA	TRBJ2-3	TRBV2	CASKLSNPRVDTQYF	TGTGCCAGCAAACTATCCAATCCGAGGGTAGATACGCAGTATTTT
NA	once	TRBJ2-7	TRBV27	CASSLSGSSYEQYF	TGTGCCAGCAGTTTATCAGGGAGCTCCTACGAGCAGTACTTC
NA	NA	TRBJ1-2	TRBV7-9	CASSFAGGDYGYTF	TGTGCCAGCAGCTTTGCTGGGGGCGACTATGGCTACACCTTC
TRBD2	NA	TRBJ2-5	TRBV9	CASSVRGLAGQETQYF	TGTGCCAGCAGCGTACGAGGACTAGCGGGACAAGAGACCCAGTACTTC
TRBD1	once	TRBJ2-7	TRBV6-4	CASSLPGTGPAASEQYF	TGTGCCAGCAGTTTACCCGGGACAGGCCCCGCGGCCTCCGAGCAGTACTTC
NA	few	TRBJ1-3	TRBV9	CASSATGSGNTIYF	TGTGCCAGCAGCGCTACAGGGAGTGGAAACACCATATATTTT
TRBD1	NA	TRBJ1-5	TRBV11-2	CASSLVSGGHSNQPQHF	TGTGCCAGCAGCTTAGTTTCAGGGGGACATAGCAATCAGCCCCAGCATTTT
NA	NA	TRBJ1-1	TRBV4-2	CASSPQGGEMNTEAFF	TGTGCCAGCAGCCCCCAAGGGGGGGAAATGAACACTGAAGCTTTCTTT
TRBD2	NA	TRBJ2-3	TRBV6-4	CASSRLAGTSTDTQYF	TGTGCCAGCAGTCGCCTAGCGGGGACTAGCACAGATACGCAGTATTTT
NA	NA	TRBJ2-5	TRBV7-2	CASRPDRRVQETQYF	TGTGCCAGCAGGCCGGACAGGAGGGTCCAAGAGACCCAGTACTTC
NA	once	TRBJ1-1	TRBV5-1	CASSLEGARTEAFF	TGCGCCAGCAGCTTGGAAGGGGCAAGAACTGAAGCTTTCTTT
NA	NA	TRBJ1-2	TRBV28	CASSPGRGANYGYTF	TGTGCCAGCAGTCCCGGCAGGGGAGCTAACTATGGCTACACCTTC
NA	NA	TRBJ1-2	TRBV5-8	CASSLVAGGYGYTF	TGTGCCAGCAGCTTGGTTGCCGGGGGCTATGGCTACACCTTC
NA	NA	TRBJ1-1	TRBV6-2/TRBV6-3	CASSFQGNMNTEAFF	TGTGCCAGCAGTTTTCAGGGAAACATGAACACTGAAGCTTTCTTT
NA	once	TRBJ2-2	TRBV11-2	CASSLRQLNTGELFF	TGTGCCAGCAGCTTGCGACAGCTGAACACCGGGGAGCTGTTTTTT
TRBD1	NA	TRBJ1-6	TRBV5-8	CASSRQGFDSPLHF	TGTGCCAGCAGCCGACAGGGGTTTGATTCACCCCTCCACTTT
NA	NA	TRBJ2-3	TRBV6-5	CASSYSIGEDTQYF	TGTGCCAGCAGTTACTCGATCGGGGAGGATACGCAGTATTTT
NA	NA	TRBJ2-3	TRBV28	CASTKGGAWGTDTQYF	TGTGCCAGCACCAAAGGAGGGGCTTGGGGCACAGATACGCAGTATTTT
NA	NA	TRBJ1-2	TRBV29-1	CSVDPRDGYTF	TGCAGCGTTGATCCCCGGGATGGCTACACCTTC
TRBD1	NA	TRBJ2-1	TRBV6-5	CASIPRQGAVNEQFF	TGTGCCAGCATCCCAAGACAGGGGGCGGTGAATGAGCAGTTCTTC
NA	NA	TRBJ2-7	TRBV5-8	CASTAVYEQYF	TGTGCCAGCACCGCGGTTTACGAGCAGTACTTC
NA	NA	TRBJ1-6	TRBV4-2	CASSQIMGQSSYNSPLHF	TGTGCCAGCAGCCAAATTATGGGGCAAAGCTCCTATAATTCACCCCTCCACTTT
NA	few	TRBJ1-1	TRBV9	CASSVEGVGNTEAFF	TGTGCCAGCAGCGTAGAAGGGGTTGGGAACACTGAAGCTTTCTTT
NA	once	TRBJ1-1	TRBV20-1	CSASRSAYSEAFF	TGCAGTGCTAGTCGCAGCGCTTATAGTGAAGCTTTCTTT
NA	NA	TRBJ1-5	TRBV19	CASSISRGGSNQPQHF	TGTGCCAGTAGTATCTCTCGGGGGGGAAGCAATCAGCCCCAGCATTTT
NA	NA	TRBJ1-2	TRBV10-3	CAIDSGQLNYGYTF	TGTGCCATCGACTCCGGACAGCTTAACTATGGCTACACCTTC
TRBD1	NA	TRBJ1-1	TRBV6-5	CASVDRGETEAFF	TGTGCCAGCGTCGACAGGGGAGAGACTGAAGCTTTCTTT
TRBD2	NA	TRBJ2-1	TRBV27	CASSPPAAGSGGAVSYNEQFF	TGTGCCAGCAGCCCACCAGCGGCGGGTAGCGGGGGGGCAGTTTCCTACAATGAGCAGTTCTTC
TRBD1	NA	TRBJ1-1	TRBV29-1	CSVGGWSTRDRGTEAFF	TGCAGCGTTGGAGGGTGGTCAACCCGGGACAGGGGGACTGAAGCTTTCTTT
NA	NA	TRBJ1-2	TRBV4-1	CASSQAGRGVDYGYTF	TGCGCCAGCAGCCAAGCTGGCAGGGGAGTTGACTATGGCTACACCTTC
TRBD1	NA	TRBJ2-5	TRBV11-2	CASSFVTGGIQETQYF	TGTGCCAGCAGCTTTGTGACAGGGGGTATTCAAGAGACCCAGTACTTC
NA	NA	TRBJ1-5	TRBV5-8	CASSSWTGNQPQHF	TGTGCCAGCAGCTCCTGGACGGGGAATCAGCCCCAGCATTTT
NA	NA	TRBJ2-5	TRBV5-1	CASSLYPQETQYF	TGCGCCAGCAGCTTGTATCCGCAAGAGACCCAGTACTTC
NA	NA	TRBJ2-7	TRBV7-5	CARSPKGGQDYEQYF	TGTGCCAGAAGCCCCAAAGGGGGACAGGACTACGAGCAGTACTTC
NA	NA	TRBJ2-1	TRBV3-1/TRBV3-2	CASSQGPGFYNEQFF	TGTGCCAGCAGCCAAGGACCAGGGTTCTACAATGAGCAGTTCTTC
NA	NA	TRBJ1-6	TRBV27	CASTLSGTPPINSPLHF	TGTGCCAGCACCTTATCCGGGACACCTCCTATAAATTCACCCCTCCACTTT
TRBD2	medium-sized	TRBJ2-7	TRBV6-6	CGTRRGEDSYEQYF	TGTGGGACGAGGCGGGGGGAGGATTCCTACGAGCAGTACTTC
TRBD2	NA	TRBJ2-1	TRBV7-2	CASSLAASGGASYNEQFF	TGTGCCAGCAGCTTAGCCGCTAGCGGGGGGGCCTCCTACAATGAGCAGTTCTTC
TRBD2	NA	TRBJ2-3	TRBV18	CASSSLGLAGRTDTQYF	TGTGCCAGCTCATCACTGGGACTAGCGGGTCGCACAGATACGCAGTATTTT
TRBD1	NA	TRBJ1-2	TRBV4-3	CASSQDDRGDYGYTF	TGCGCCAGCAGCCAAGACGACAGGGGAGACTATGGCTACACCTTC
NA	few	TRBJ2-1	TRBV19	CASSIQGGNEQFF	TGTGCCAGTAGTATTCAGGGGGGCAATGAGCAGTTCTTC
NA	NA	TRBJ2-1	TRBV21-1	CASSKAVGTGNEQFF	NA
NA	NA	TRBJ1-4	TRBV4-1	CASSLTRDTNEKLFF	TGCGCCAGCAGCCTTACGAGGGATACTAATGAAAAACTGTTTTTT
NA	NA	TRBJ1-5	TRBV10-3	CAISEVAGHQPQHF	TGTGCCATCAGTGAGGTGGCAGGGCATCAGCCCCAGCATTTT
NA	NA	TRBJ2-1	TRBV3-1/TRBV3-2	CASSPLGRRQASYNEQFF	TGTGCCAGCAGCCCCTTAGGTCGGCGACAGGCCTCCTACAATGAGCAGTTCTTC
TRBD1	NA	TRBJ2-1	TRBV7-3	CASSSGTGSHEQFF	TGTGCCAGCAGCTCCGGGACAGGGTCTCATGAGCAGTTCTTC
TRBD1	NA	TRBJ1-5	TRBV7-8	CASSLAPGQPNQPQHF	TGTGCCAGCAGCTTAGCTCCGGGACAGCCTAATCAGCCCCAGCATTTT
TRBD1	few	TRBJ1-2	TRBV4-1	CASSQEVQGNLYTF	TGCGCCAGCAGCCAAGAGGTACAGGGGAACCTCTACACCTTC
NA	NA	TRBJ1-1	TRBV7-9	CASSLLSGGEAFF	TGTGCCAGCAGCTTATTATCGGGGGGTGAAGCTTTCTTT